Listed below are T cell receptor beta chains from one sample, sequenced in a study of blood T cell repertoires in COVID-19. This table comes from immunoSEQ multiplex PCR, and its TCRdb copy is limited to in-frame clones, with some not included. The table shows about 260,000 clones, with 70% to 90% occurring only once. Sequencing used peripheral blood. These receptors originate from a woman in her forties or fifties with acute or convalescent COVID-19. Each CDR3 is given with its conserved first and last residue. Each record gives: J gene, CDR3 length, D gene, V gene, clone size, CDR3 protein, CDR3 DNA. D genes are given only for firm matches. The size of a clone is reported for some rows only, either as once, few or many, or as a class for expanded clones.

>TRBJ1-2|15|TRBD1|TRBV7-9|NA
CASSSRDRTNYGYTF
TGTGCCAGCAGCTCTCGGGACAGAACTAACTATGGCTACACCTTC
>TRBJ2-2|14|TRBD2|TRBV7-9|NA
CASSPGLAHGELFF
TGTGCCAGCAGCCCCGGACTAGCCCACGGGGAGCTGTTTTTT
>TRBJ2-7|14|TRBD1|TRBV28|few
CGDTSGTGGDEQYF
TGTGGGGATACATCCGGGACAGGGGGCGACGAGCAGTACTTC
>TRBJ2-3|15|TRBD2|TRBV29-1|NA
CSVDPLAGITDTQYF
TGCAGCGTTGACCCCCTAGCGGGGATCACAGATACGCAGTATTTT
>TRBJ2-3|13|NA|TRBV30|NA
CAWNSGITDTQYF
TGTGCCTGGAACAGCGGAATCACAGATACGCAGTATTTT
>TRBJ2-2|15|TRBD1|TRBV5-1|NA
CASRWGQTNTGELFF
TGCGCCAGCAGATGGGGACAGACGAACACCGGGGAGCTGTTTTTT
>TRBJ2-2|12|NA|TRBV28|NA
CGSPSNTGELFF
TGTGGTTCCCCGTCGAACACCGGGGAGCTGTTTTTT
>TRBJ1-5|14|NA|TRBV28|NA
CASTIGTINQPQHF
TGTGCCAGCACCATCGGGACTATCAATCAGCCCCAGCATTTT
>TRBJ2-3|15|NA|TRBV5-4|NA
CASSTVQVRTDTQYF
TGTGCCAGCAGTACGGTCCAGGTCCGAACAGATACGCAGTATTTT
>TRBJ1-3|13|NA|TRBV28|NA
CASNRGPGNTIYF
TGTGCCAGCAACCGGGGTCCTGGAAACACCATATATTTT
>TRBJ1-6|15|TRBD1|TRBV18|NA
CASSPSTGINSPLHF
TGTGCCAGCTCACCGTCGACAGGGATCAATTCACCCCTCCACTTT
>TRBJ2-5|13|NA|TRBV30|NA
CAWSVGGSGTQYF
TGTGCCTGGAGTGTCGGAGGTTCGGGCACCCAGTACTTC
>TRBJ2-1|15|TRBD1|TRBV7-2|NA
CASSIRRDRGIEQFF
TGTGCCAGCAGCATCCGGAGGGACAGGGGCATTGAGCAGTTCTTC
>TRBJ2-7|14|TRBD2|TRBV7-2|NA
CASRTGLADYEQYF
TGTGCCAGCAGGACGGGACTAGCTGACTACGAGCAGTACTTC
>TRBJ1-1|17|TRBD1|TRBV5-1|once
CASSLDRGRISNTEAFF
TGCGCCAGCAGCTTGGACAGGGGCCGCATCTCGAACACTGAAGCTTTCTTT
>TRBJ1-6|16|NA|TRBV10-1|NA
CASSPSAREGNSPLHF
TGCGCCAGCAGTCCTTCTGCCAGGGAAGGAAATTCACCCCTCCACTTT
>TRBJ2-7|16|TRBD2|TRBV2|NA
CASSGPGLAGGYEQYF
TGTGCCAGCAGTGGCCCTGGACTAGCGGGAGGCTACGAGCAGTACTTC
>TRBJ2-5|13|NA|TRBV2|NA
CASSEDIQETQYF
TGTGCCAGCAGTGAAGACATTCAAGAGACCCAGTACTTC
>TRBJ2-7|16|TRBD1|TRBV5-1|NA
CASSPPGTVNPYEQYF
TGCGCCAGCTCCCCGCCCGGGACAGTAAACCCCTACGAGCAGTACTTC
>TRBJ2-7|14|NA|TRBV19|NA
CASSARGMTYEQYF
TGTGCCAGTAGCGCTAGGGGTATGACCTACGAGCAGTACTTC
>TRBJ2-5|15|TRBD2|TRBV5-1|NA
CASSRGTSGRETQYF
TGCGCCAGCAGCCGCGGGACTAGCGGGAGAGAGACCCAGTACTTC
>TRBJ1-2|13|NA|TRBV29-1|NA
CSVSTGTNYGYTF
TGCAGCGTGTCGACAGGCACAAACTATGGCTACACCTTC
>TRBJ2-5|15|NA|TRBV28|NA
CASSISGGTTGTQYF
TGTGCCAGCAGCATATCGGGGGGCACTACGGGGACCCAGTACTTC
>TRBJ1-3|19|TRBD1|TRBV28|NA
CASRRHFGSGGTAGNTIYF
TGTGCCAGCCGGCGTCATTTTGGGTCAGGGGGCACGGCTGGAAACACCATATATTTT
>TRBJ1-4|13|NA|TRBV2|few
CASREPGNEKLFF
TGTGCCAGCCGGGAGCCGGGGAATGAAAAACTGTTTTTT
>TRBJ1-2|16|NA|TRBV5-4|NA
CASSSRTVPDHYGYTF
TGTGCCAGCAGCTCCCGGACAGTCCCCGATCACTATGGCTACACCTTC
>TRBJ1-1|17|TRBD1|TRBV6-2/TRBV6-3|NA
CASSPSIGDRENTEAFF
TGTGCCAGCAGTCCCTCCATAGGGGACAGGGAGAACACTGAAGCTTTCTTT
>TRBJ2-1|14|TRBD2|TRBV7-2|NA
CASSFATSSHEQFF
TGTGCCAGCAGCTTCGCGACTAGCTCCCATGAGCAGTTCTTC
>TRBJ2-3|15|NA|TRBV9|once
CASSVDRGGTDTQYF
TGTGCCAGCAGCGTAGATCGGGGAGGTACAGATACGCAGTATTTT
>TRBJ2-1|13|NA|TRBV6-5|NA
CASSYFGGNEQFF
TGTGCCAGCAGTTATTTTGGAGGCAATGAGCAGTTCTTC
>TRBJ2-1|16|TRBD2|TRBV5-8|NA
CASSFLIGTTYNEQFF
TGTGCCAGCAGCTTCCTTATAGGGACTACCTACAATGAGCAGTTCTTC
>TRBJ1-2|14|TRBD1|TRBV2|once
CASSPRTGNYGYTF
TGTGCCAGCAGTCCCAGGACAGGGAACTATGGCTACACCTTC
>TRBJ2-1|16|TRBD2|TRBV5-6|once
CASSLGLAVSYNEQFF
TGTGCCAGCAGCTTGGGCCTAGCGGTCTCCTACAATGAGCAGTTCTTC